What follows describes a single TCR beta chain. What this receptor recognizes is not known. There are no base qualities to consult, and no much larger clone falls within one base. The data originate from a study of shared clonotypes between healthy human individuals (dated by TCRdb to the early 2020s). Regarding the study in general: The cohort comprised two women and three men aged 18 to 49 years. Per donor, three plates each were used for CD4 naive and CD4 memory, two for CD8 naive, and one for CD8 memory. The study deeply sequenced blood TCR repertoires of several healthy adults to estimate repertoire size and the extent of clonotype sharing between individuals. Different laboratories and diverse techniques were used to prepare libraries and sequence TCR repertoires, to increase sequencing depth and limit assay-specific biases. Per donor, leukapheresis produced somewhere between about 0.94 and 10 billion PBMCs.

Beyond this particular receptor, the publication reports: Across a handful of donors, approximately 4.9% of naive CD4, 3% to 4% of naive CD8, around 2.1% of memory CD4, and roughly 0.4% of memory CD8 clonotypes were shared. Based on pairwise subsampling, the degree of clonotype sharing among donors was expected to be affected by sequencing depth. Even with the large sequencing depth, rarefaction of the sorted-subset datasets indicated that sequencing was incomplete. Only blood was sampled, and tissue TCR repertoires likely differ from those in blood. Larger estimated clonotype richness was generally found for naive subsets than for memory subsets. Clonotypes shared by all four sorted-subset donors showed higher generation probabilities than non-shared clonotypes. The small number of donors limited the genetic and exposure-history diversity represented.

The donors were healthy, HIV-negative adults who had no recently reported acute infections or vaccinations. Every donor was a Caucasian adult living in Nashville, Tennessee, USA. CD4+ T cells were enriched by magnetic negative selection, after which naive cells were positively selected on CD45RA and the negative fraction was taken as the memory subset. After blood collection by leukapheresis, PBMCs were isolated using Ficoll-Histopaque density gradient centrifugation and then cryopreserved in the vapor phase of liquid nitrogen. Purity and quantity of every magnetically sorted T cell population were checked by analytical flow cytometry. From each sorted fraction, genomic DNA was isolated and quantified by UV absorbance on a Nanodrop 2000c. TCR CDR3 regions were amplified from genomic DNA by multiplex PCR using the deep immunoSEQ assay. Genomic DNA extracted from each cell subset was distributed evenly over all wells of several immunoSEQ 96-well plates, and each plate served as one replicate. For sorted subsets, each replicate PCR was loaded with roughly 0.2 ug genomic DNA, equivalent to about 33,000 T cell genomes. Purified libraries were quantified with a Qubit 3.0 fluorometer, sized on a Bioanalyzer 2100, and re-quantified with the KAPA Library Quantification kit. A separate single-read 150-cycle Illumina NextSeq 550 flow cell was used to sequence each immunoSEQ 96-well plate. Regarding the original processing steps: Because the immunoSEQ output included only junctional sequences and no quality scores, the filtering could not be the same as the filtering used for full-length reads. Sequences were annotated with PyIR, a Python wrapper for IgBLAST v1.9, and V/J genes and CDR3 were assigned using IMGT germline references. Any read was removed if the V/J assignment was weak (E-value above 1e-6), the CDR3 was missing, or the read contained stop codons, out-of-frame junctions, or ambiguous translated residues. V3J clonotypes were defined as sequences sharing an identical inferred V gene, J gene, and CDR3 amino acid sequence. Percentage overlap between repertoires was calculated by dividing the number of shared unique clonotypes by the size of the smaller repertoire. RTK rarefaction, the Chao1 estimator, and Recon v2.1 estimates of unobserved clonotypes were used to assess repertoire richness. Generation probabilities were computed with OLGA for all TCRbeta clonotypes obtained by the gDNA method from a few donors. In TCRdb, the immuneACCESS table is reduced to in-frame sequences with V and J assigned. These tables do not hold every clone; where another copy was compared, an unresolved V gene accounts for under half, and the others remain unexplained. From that table come the V and J calls and clone size; the DNA was used to work out D and trimming. This sample is represented by a few hundred thousand clones; about 96% of them were singletons. 0.057% of the sample is in the top ten clones.

The clonotype originates from a woman under 40 in good health. Sequencing was done on a sample of naive CD4+ T cells sorted from blood. What the cell subset or site label conveys for this sample: CD45RA+ positively selected.

The DNA sequence is given as TGTGCCAGCACTAGTGGCCATCGTCCCCGTGAAGCTTTCTTT. Its amino acids are CASTSGHRPREAFF. This chain is built from TRBV19 and TRBJ1-1; the D gene remains uncertain. Per the germline V gene (reference sequence), LNHDA is the CDR1 and SQIVND is the CDR2. The CDR3 contains 14 residues, cysteine and phenylalanine counted. Left in the record is the CDR3 DNA by itself, 42 bases read in frame from the first base. V lost 9 bases and J lost 7 bases; the stretch between them is 21 bases long.